This T cell receptor (beta chain) stems from a study of blood T cells in healthy people across ages (dated by TCRdb to between 2014 and 2017). About the investigation overall: In model experiments, template switching captured about one uniquely barcoded TCR beta cDNA molecule for every two T cells. The study analyzed two additional independent replicas of 1 million unique cDNA reads from the same blood draw for two donors, one aged 18 to 29 and one aged 80 or older. Four age groups were formed from the donors: young (average 16 years), middle-aged (around 37), aged (about 62) and long-lived (around 80). To avoid experimental bias, donors of different ages were distributed randomly across sequencing lanes. To track age-related changes in TCR beta repertoire diversity, the study relied on deep sequencing normalized with unique cDNA molecular identifiers.

The library was built by means of 5' RACE. For sequencing, an Illumina HiSeq 2500 was employed. A second PCR of roughly 7 to 11 cycles was performed with a sample-barcoded 5' primer and a J-beta primer mix. A template-switch 5' adaptor carrying 12 random nucleotides introduced a unique molecular identifier onto each TCR beta cDNA molecule. Each sample yielded at least 3 million CDR3-containing paired-end reads. All of the RNA was converted into first-strand cDNA using the Mint cDNA synthesis kit, with a TRBC-specific oligonucleotide serving as the primer. All cDNA was treated with uracil-DNA glycosylase and then went through a first 18-cycle PCR with the universal primers M1SS and BC2_uni_R. The authors' pipeline ran thus. Each sample was normalized by randomly selecting 1 million high-quality reads, each carrying a distinct molecular identifier. Reads with shared molecular identifiers were discarded instead of being binned into consensus sequences. MiTCR, run with a Q25 quality threshold and the strictest error-elimination algorithm, handled CDR3 identification, clonotype clustering and error correction. Lower-bound total TCR beta diversity was estimated with a nonparametric unseen species model using Euler transformation. The raw public data were reprocessed by TCRdb itself: fastp quality trimming at Q25, MiXCR clonotype calling, in-frame beta chains only. Every CDR3 protein is listed once, alongside the most common genes and DNA of its rows. The V and J calls were not made by the authors but by TCRdb's processing. Recorded for this sample are around 870,000 distinct CDR3 sequences; more than 25% of them occurred a single time. About 18% of the sample is held by the ten biggest clonotypes.

This clonotype was counted a few times. It has no known antigen specificity. The record has no base qualities; no much larger clone is one base away. On the study overall, not on this receptor specifically: Compared with the aged group, more naive CD4+ T cells, fewer expanded clones and increased TCR diversity were shown by the long-lived group, suggesting age selection. The CMV infection status of donors was not known, potentially confounding age-related changes in expanded clonotypes. The percentage of naive T cells measured by flow cytometry correlated strongly with observed TCR beta diversity. Because profiling used bulk unsorted PBMCs, naive and antigen-experienced compartments could not be compared conclusively. Estimates of total diversity from one million sequenced T cells were regarded as lower bounds and underestimates. As age increased, observed TCR beta diversity per million T cells dropped in a roughly linear way, and a significant reduction was already evident by age around 41.

The donors were roughly 39 Caucasian individuals from Russia, aged roughly 6 to 100 years, who were systemically healthy. Each donor gave about 10 milliliters of peripheral blood, drawn into EDTA-treated Vacutainer tubes. Ficoll-Paque density-gradient centrifugation was used to isolate PBMCs, with at least 7 million obtained per sample. Total RNA was extracted from PBMCs with Trizol reagent, with at least 5.5 micrograms obtained per sample. For every donor, an aliquot of PBMCs went through flow cytometry to measure the percentages of naive CD45RAhigh/CD27high T cells. The sample taken for sequencing was blood. This TCR was recovered from a woman of 80 years or more in good health.

The DNA reads TGCAGTGCTAGGGGAAGGGCTAATGGCTACACCTTC. Its translation is CSARGRANGYTF. Rearrangement joined TRBV20-1 to TRBJ1-2; the D gene identity is not certain. The germline V gene (reference sequence) provides CDR1 DFQATT and CDR2 SNEGSKA. The CDR3 has 12 amino acids, counting the end cysteine and phenylalanine. The sequence is cut down to CDR3 DNA, 36 bases in frame from base 1. At the junction V is shortened by 3 bases and J by 6 bases, with 11 bases in between.